The TCR beta chain described here comes from a study of blood T cells in healthy people across ages. Next came a second PCR, run for about 7 to 12 cycles, which used a sample-barcoded 5' primer along with a J-beta primer mix. TCRdb processed the 5' RACE reads anew with MiXCR; each CDR3 protein has one entry. The sample carries around 320,000 distinct CDR3 sequences, about 25% recorded once. The germline CDR1 and CDR2 sequences are SGHRS and YFSETQ. With V trimmed by 4 bases and J by 8 bases, 4 bases remained unmatched. The CDR3 is 12 residues long. The chain links TRBV5-1 to TRBJ1-2; 8 nucleotides line up with TRBD1. The receptor was isolated from a woman aged 70 to 79 in good health. Sequenced: blood. CDR3 in DNA: TGCGCCAGCAGCCCGACAGGGGACGGCTACACCTTC. Translated, it gives CASSPTGDGYTF. Full variable domain (rest looked up from reference TRBV5-1 and TRBJ1-2): KAGVTQTPRYLIKTRGQQVTLSCSPISGHRSVSWYQQTPGQGLQFLFEYFSETQRNKGNFPGRFSGRQFSNSRSEMNVSTLELGDSALYLCASSPTGDGYTFGSGTRLTVV.